This entry features one TCR beta chain sequence. Its target is not known. The data were taken from a study of cytomegalovirus exposure and HLA in healthy donors. CDR1 and CDR2 from the germline V gene are SGDLS and YYNGEE. V lost 3 bases, J lost 2 bases, and 4 bases lay in between. The CDR3 loop spans 12 amino acids. Study-level points and caveats: In a later analysis, DRB1 alleles had the most associated TCRs; HLA-C alleles the fewest.

PCR used 60 Vbeta primers and 13 Jbeta primers. TCRdb's table, derived via immunoSEQ multiplex PCR, lists solely in-frame clones and lacks some. Here the sample spans about 160,000 clones, around three quarters being singletons. Sample: PBMCs. The receptor's source is a woman between 50 and 59 years old in good health and CMV-seropositive. The chain is built from TRBV9 and TRBJ2-3; no reliable D call. The CDR3 region is CASSALTDTQYF. CDR3 bases: TGTGCCAGCAGCGCCCTCACAGATACGCAGTATTTT.